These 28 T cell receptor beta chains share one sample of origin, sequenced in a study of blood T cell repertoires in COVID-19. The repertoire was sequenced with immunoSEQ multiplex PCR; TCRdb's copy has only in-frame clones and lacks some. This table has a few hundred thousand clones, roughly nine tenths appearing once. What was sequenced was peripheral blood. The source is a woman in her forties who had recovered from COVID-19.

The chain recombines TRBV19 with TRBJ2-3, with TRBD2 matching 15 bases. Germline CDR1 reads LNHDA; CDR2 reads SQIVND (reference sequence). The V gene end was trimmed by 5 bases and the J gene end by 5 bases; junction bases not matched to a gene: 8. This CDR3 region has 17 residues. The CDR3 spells CASSPYGLAGGIDTQYF. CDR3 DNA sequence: TGTGCCAGTAGTCCGTACGGACTAGCGGGAGGGATAGATACGCAGTATTTT. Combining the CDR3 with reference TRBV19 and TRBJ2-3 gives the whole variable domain DGGITQSPKYLFRKEGQNVTLSCEQNLNHDAMYWYRQDPGQGLRLIYYSQIVNDFQKGDIAEGYSVSREKKESFPLTVTSAQKNPTAFYLCASSPYGLAGGIDTQYFGPGTRLTVL.

DNA for the CDR3: TGTGCCAGCAGCTTCTGGACAGCATCTGACTCTGGGGCCAACGTCCTGACTTTC. It is translated as CASSFWTASDSGANVLTF. The chain employs TRBV5-8 and TRBJ2-6; D is perhaps TRBD1 (6 bases). The V and J ends lost 2 bases and 0 bases respectively, with 15 bases between them. The CDR3 is 18 amino acids. CDR1 and CDR2 (germline): SGHTS, YDEGEE.

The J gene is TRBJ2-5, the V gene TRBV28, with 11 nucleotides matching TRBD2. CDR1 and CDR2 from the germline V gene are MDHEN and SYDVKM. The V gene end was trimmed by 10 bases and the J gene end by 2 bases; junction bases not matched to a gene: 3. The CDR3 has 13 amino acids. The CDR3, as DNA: TGTGCCACTCGGACTAGCGGGCAAGAGACCCAGTACTTC. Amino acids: CATRTSGQETQYF.

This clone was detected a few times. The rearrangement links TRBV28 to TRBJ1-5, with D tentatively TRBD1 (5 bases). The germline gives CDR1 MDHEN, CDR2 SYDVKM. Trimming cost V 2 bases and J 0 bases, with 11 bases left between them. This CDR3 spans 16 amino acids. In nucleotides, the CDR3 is TGTGCCAGCAGTTTACCTGGGGACTATAGCAATCAGCCCCAGCATTTT. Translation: CASSLPGDYSNQPQHF.

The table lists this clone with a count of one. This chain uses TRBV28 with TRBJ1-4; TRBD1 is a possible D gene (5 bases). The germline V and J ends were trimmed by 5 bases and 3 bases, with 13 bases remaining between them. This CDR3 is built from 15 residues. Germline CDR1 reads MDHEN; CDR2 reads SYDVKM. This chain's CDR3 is CASSPPTASNEKLFF. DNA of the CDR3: TGTGCCAGCAGTCCCCCGACAGCCTCTAATGAAAAACTGTTTTTT.

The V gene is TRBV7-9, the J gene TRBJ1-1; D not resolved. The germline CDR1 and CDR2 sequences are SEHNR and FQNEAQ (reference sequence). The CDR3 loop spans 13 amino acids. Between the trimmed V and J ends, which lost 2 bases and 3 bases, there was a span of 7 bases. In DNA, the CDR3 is TGTGCCAGCAGCTTACAGGTCGACACTGAAGCTTTCTTT. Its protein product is CASSLQVDTEAFF.

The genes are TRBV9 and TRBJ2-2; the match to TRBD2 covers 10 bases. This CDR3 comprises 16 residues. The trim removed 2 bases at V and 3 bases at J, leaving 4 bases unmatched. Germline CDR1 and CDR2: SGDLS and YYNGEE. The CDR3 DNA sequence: TGTGCCAGCAGCGTTGGCCTAGCGGGAGACACCGGGGAGCTGTTTTTT. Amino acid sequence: CASSVGLAGDTGELFF.

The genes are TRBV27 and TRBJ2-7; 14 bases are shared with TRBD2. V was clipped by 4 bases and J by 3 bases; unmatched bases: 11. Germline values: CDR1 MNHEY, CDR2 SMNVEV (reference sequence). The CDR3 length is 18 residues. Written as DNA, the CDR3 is TGTGCCAGCAGTTCGGGACAGGGCGGACTAGCGGGAGGCTACGAGCAGTACTTC. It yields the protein CASSSGQGGLAGGYEQYF.

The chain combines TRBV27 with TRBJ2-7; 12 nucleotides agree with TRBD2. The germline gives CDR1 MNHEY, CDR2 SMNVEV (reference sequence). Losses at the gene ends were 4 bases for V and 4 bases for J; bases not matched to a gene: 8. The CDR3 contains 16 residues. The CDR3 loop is CASSSTTSGRPYEQYF. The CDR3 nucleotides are TGTGCCAGCAGTTCGACGACTAGCGGGAGACCATACGAGCAGTACTTC.

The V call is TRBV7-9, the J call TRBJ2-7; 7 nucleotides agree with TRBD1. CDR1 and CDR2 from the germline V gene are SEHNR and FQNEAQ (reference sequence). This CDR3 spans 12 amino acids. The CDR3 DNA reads TGTGCGACAGGGTTAGCCTCCTACGAGCAGTACTTC. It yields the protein CATGLASYEQYF.

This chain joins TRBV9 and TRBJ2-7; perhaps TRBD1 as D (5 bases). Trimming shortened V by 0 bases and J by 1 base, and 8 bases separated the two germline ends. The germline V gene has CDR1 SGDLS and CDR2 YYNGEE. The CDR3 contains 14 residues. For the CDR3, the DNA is TGTGCCAGCAGCGTAGTAGGGGATTCCTACGAGCAGTACTTC. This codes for CASSVVGDSYEQYF.

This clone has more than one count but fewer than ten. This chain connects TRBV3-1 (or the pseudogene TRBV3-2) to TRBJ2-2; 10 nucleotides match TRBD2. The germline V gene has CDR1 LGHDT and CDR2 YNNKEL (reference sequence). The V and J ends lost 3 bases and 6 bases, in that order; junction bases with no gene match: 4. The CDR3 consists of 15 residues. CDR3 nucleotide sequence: TGTGCCAGCAGCCAGTCCCTAGCGGGGGCCGGGGAGCTGTTTTTT. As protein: CASSQSLAGAGELFF.

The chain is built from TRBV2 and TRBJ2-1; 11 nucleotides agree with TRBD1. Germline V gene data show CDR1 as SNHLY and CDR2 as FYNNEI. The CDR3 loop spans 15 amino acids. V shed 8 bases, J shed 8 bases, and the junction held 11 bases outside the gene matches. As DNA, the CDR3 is TGTGCCAGCGGGCGTCCGGGACAGGGGGTGGATGAGCAGTTCTTC. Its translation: CASGRPGQGVDEQFF.

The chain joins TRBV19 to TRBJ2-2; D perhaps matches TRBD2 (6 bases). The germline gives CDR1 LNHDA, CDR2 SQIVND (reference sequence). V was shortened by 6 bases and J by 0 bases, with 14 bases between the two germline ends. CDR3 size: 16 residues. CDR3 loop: CASSRGSAANTGELFF. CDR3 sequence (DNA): TGTGCCAGTAGCCGGGGGTCGGCGGCGAACACCGGGGAGCTGTTTTTT.

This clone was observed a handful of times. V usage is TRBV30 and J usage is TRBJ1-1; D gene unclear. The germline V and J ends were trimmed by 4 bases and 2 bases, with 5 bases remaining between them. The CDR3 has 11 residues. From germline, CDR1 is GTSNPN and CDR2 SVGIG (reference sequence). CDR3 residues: CAWTLNTEAFF. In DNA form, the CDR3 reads TGTGCCTGGACACTAAACACTGAAGCTTTCTTT.

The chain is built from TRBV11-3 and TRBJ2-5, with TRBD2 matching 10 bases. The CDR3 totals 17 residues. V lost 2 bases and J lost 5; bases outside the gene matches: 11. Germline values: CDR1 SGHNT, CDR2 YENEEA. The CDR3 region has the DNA TGTGCCAGCAGCTTAACCGAGCGGGAGGGCCGATGGGAGACCCAGTACTTC. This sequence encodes CASSLTEREGRWETQYF.

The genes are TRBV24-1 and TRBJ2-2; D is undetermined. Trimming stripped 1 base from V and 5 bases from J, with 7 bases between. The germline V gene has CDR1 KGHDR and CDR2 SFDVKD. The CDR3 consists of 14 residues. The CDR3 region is CATSDLKETGELFF. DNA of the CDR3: TGTGCCACCAGTGATTTAAAGGAGACCGGGGAGCTGTTTTTT.

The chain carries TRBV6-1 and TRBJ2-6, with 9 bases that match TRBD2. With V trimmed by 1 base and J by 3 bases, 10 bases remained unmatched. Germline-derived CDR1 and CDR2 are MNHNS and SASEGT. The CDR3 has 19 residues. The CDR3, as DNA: TGTGCCAGCAGTGAAGATTGGCGGGAGGGCCTAGGTGGGGCCAACGTCCTGACTTTC. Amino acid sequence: CASSEDWREGLGGANVLTF.

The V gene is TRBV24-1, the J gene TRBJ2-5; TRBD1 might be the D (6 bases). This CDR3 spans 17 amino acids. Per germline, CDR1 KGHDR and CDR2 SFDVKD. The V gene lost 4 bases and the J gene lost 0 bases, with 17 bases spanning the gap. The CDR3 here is CATSDGTKDRYQETQYF. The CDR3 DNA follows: TGTGCCACCAGTGACGGGACAAAGGATCGGTACCAAGAGACCCAGTACTTC.

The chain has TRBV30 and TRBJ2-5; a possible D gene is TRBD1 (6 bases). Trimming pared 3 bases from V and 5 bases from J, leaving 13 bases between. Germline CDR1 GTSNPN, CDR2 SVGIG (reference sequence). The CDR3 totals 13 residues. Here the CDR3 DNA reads TGTGCCTGGAGGCTGCAGGGGCCGGAGACCCAGTACTTC. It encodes CAWRLQGPETQYF.

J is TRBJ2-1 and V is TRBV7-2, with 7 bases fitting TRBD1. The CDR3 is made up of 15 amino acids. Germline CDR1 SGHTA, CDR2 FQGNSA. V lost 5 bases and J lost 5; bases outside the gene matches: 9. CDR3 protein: CASSAAGTVHNEQFF. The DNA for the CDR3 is TGTGCCAGCAGCGCAGCCGGGACAGTTCACAATGAGCAGTTCTTC.

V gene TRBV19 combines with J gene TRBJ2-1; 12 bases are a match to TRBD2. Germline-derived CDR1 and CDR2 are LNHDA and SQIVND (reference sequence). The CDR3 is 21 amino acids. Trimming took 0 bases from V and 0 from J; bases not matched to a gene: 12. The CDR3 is CASSIDTPGLAGPSSYNEQFF. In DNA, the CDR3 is TGTGCCAGTAGTATAGATACACCAGGACTAGCGGGGCCGAGCTCCTACAATGAGCAGTTCTTC.

CDR3 protein: CASSLVSGRTNTGELFF. The DNA of the CDR3 is TGTGCCAGCAGCTTAGTCAGCGGGAGGACCAACACCGGGGAGCTGTTTTTT. The chain links TRBV11-3 to TRBJ2-2; 9 bases map to TRBD2. The germline gives CDR1 SGHNT, CDR2 YENEEA. V gave up 1 base and J gave up 2 bases; unmatched junction bases: 5. The CDR3 covers 17 residues.

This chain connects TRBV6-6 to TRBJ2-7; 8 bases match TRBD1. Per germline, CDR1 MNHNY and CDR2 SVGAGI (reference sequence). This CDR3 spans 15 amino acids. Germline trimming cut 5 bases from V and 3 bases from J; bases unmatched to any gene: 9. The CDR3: CASSKEDREYYEQYF. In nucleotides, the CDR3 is TGTGCCAGCAGTAAAGAGGACAGGGAATACTACGAGCAGTACTTC.

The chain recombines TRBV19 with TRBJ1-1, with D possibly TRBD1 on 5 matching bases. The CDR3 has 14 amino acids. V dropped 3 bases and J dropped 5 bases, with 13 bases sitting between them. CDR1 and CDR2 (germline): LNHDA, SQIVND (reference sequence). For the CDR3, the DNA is TGTGCCAGTAGTATGGTTCAGGGAAGGACTGAAGCTTTCTTT. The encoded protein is CASSMVQGRTEAFF. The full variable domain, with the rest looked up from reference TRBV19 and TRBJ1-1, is DGGITQSPKYLFRKEGQNVTLSCEQNLNHDAMYWYRQDPGQGLRLIYYSQIVNDFQKGDIAEGYSVSREKKESFPLTVTSAQKNPTAFYLCASSMVQGRTEAFFGQGTRLTVV.

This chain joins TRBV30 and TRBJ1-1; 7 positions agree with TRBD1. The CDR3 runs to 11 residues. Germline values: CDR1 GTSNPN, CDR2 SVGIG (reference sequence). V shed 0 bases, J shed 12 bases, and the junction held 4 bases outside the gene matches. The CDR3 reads CAWSVQGESFF. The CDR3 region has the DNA TGTGCCTGGAGTGTGCAGGGGGAATCTTTCTTT.

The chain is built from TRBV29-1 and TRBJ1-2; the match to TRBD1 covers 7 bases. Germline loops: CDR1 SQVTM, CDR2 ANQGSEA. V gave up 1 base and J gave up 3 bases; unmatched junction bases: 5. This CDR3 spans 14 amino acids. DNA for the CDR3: TGCAGCGTTGAAGTCAACACAGGGGACTATGGCTACACCTTC. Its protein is CSVEVNTGDYGYTF.

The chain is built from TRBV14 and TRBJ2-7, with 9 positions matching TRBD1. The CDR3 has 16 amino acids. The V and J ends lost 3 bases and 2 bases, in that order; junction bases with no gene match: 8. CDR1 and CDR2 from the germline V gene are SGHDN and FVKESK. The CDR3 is CASSQGTGRNPYEQYF. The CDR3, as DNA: TGTGCCAGCAGCCAGGGGACAGGGAGAAACCCCTACGAGCAGTACTTC.